The entry below gives a single T cell receptor (beta chain) sequence along with its context. The data stem from a study of CD8+ T cells in alopecia areata. Background on the study: Patients took tofacitinib for 6 to 18 months, followed by 6 drug-free months.

V was pared by 0 bases and J by 4 bases, with 12 bases between. Germline V gene lookup returns CDR1 GTSNPN and CDR2 SVGIG (reference sequence). This CDR3 comprises 15 residues. Extracted from the samples, RNA was reverse transcribed into cDNA to serve as the sequencing template. TCRdb keeps only in-frame clones here, not all; method: immunoSEQ multiplex PCR. The table has around 140,000 clones, roughly 50% seen once; the top ten hold around a sixth. The treatment is: oral pan-JAK inhibitor, 5-10 mg twice daily. Individuals with alopecia areata gave both lesional scalp punch biopsies and peripheral blood for collection.

This chain links TRBV30 with TRBJ2-2; D unresolved. Sequencing used CD8+ T cells sorted from blood, obtained at week 4, from a patient treated with tofacitinib. The receptor comes from a human donor with alopecia areata. In DNA form, the CDR3 reads TGTGCCTGGAGTGTATTCCTCGGTGGCACCGGGGAGCTGTTTTTT. It is translated as CAWSVFLGGTGELFF.